This TCR beta chain derives from a study of blood T cell repertoires in COVID-19. Background on the study: Some COVID-19 samples were acute and others convalescent; all came from the United States, Italy and Spain. T cells, B-cell-depleted T cells, or PBMCs supplied cDNA or gDNA.

CDR3 length equals 15 residues. After removal of 4 bases from V and 6 bases from J, the junction contained 10 bases not matched to a gene. Germline V gene sequence: CDR1 SGHRS, CDR2 YFSETQ. Produced via immunoSEQ multiplex PCR; TCRdb's table is partial and in-frame only. The data contain 150,000 to 200,000 clones, roughly nine tenths of them singletons. Sequenced material: peripheral blood. The TCR was taken from a man in his 60s with active or convalescent COVID-19. The gene calls are TRBV5-1 and TRBJ2-3, with 8 bases lining up with TRBD1. This CDR3 is CASSEQGVKGDTQYF. Written as DNA, the CDR3 is TGCGCCAGCAGCGAACAGGGGGTCAAGGGGGATACGCAGTATTTT.